The 4 T cell receptor beta chains reported below all come from one sample, sequenced in a study of identical twins. TCRdb passed the 5' RACE reads through MiXCR, listing each CDR3 protein once. Of around 240,000 distinct CDR3 sequences in the sample, 8% to 11% were seen once. Sequencing used memory T cells sorted from blood. The receptors were gathered from a man between 45 and 60 years old in good health.

This clonotype was recorded at least ten times. The chain joins TRBV5-4 to TRBJ2-2; 12 nucleotides align to TRBD2. The CDR3 contains 17 residues. With 5 bases clipped from V and 7 bases from J, the junction kept 12 bases outside the gene matches. CDR1 SGHNT and CDR2 YYREEE come from the germline V gene (reference sequence). The CDR3 spells CASSSRTSGISSGELFF. As DNA, the CDR3 is TGTGCCAGCAGTTCGCGGACTAGCGGGATATCGAGCGGGGAGCTGTTTTTT.

The genes are TRBV4-3 and TRBJ1-1; 9 nucleotides align to TRBD1. The trim removed 3 bases at V and 4 bases at J, leaving 9 bases unmatched. Germline CDR1 is LGHNA and CDR2 is YSLEER. The CDR3 runs to 16 residues. The CDR3 loop is CASSHDGQGHGTEAFF. The CDR3, as DNA: TGCGCCAGCAGCCACGACGGACAGGGGCACGGCACTGAAGCTTTCTTT.

This sequence joins TRBV20-1 and TRBJ1-2, with 7 bases identical to TRBD1. The V segment lost 5 bases and the J segment 7 bases; nucleotides outside the gene matches: 16. From germline, CDR1 is DFQATT and CDR2 SNEGSKA (reference sequence). This CDR3 has 15 amino acids. The CDR3 loop reads CSAPYPEGASGGYTF. The DNA for the CDR3 is TGCAGTGCTCCCTATCCCGAGGGGGCCTCAGGTGGCTACACCTTC.

This clonotype has ten or more counts. The rearrangement links TRBV4-2 to TRBJ2-1; D is possibly TRBD1 (5 bases). CDR1 is LGHNA and CDR2 is YNFKEQ in the germline V gene. V gave up 0 bases and J gave up 12 bases, with 15 bases separating them. The CDR3 sequence is 14 residues long. Here the CDR3 reads CASSQDAGLGVQFF. The CDR3 DNA is TGTGCCAGCAGCCAAGATGCAGGTCTAGGGGTGCAGTTCTTC.